Given below is one TCR beta chain in context. The target antigen is unknown. The CDR3 is 12 residues long. Trimming pared 3 bases from V and 4 bases from J, leaving 7 bases between. Germline loops: CDR1 MNHNS, CDR2 SASEGT. The protocol was immunoSEQ multiplex PCR, while the TCRdb copy is restricted to in-frame clones and leaves out a portion. The sample holds under 200,000 clones, less than 95% seen once. This sample was taken from a study of T cell responses to AZD1222 COVID-19 vaccine. The study's findings and limits: It should be noted that donors were predominantly white British and more often female, and clonal diversity was possibly underestimated. Baseline seropositivity characterized only six AZD1222 recipients.

Sequencing was performed on peripheral blood, taken on day 0 of AZD1222 vaccination. This chain links TRBV6-1 with TRBJ2-7; no clear D. This sequence originates from an adult in good health. CDR3 in amino acids: CASSEGRYEQYF. The CDR3 bases are TGTGCCAGCAGTGAGGGTAGGTACGAGCAGTACTTC.